This entry is about one T cell receptor beta chain. Its target is not known. The data originate from a study of cytomegalovirus exposure and HLA in healthy donors. General study results and limits: Cytomegalovirus association was listed for 164 TCR beta chains. Reports indicated that the classifier achieved high specificity and sensitivity in diagnosing cytomegalovirus status.

Some clones are missing from TCRdb's copy, which holds only in-frame ones; the method was immunoSEQ multiplex PCR. The table has more than 85,000 clones, roughly 92% seen once; the top ten hold 1.1%. The sequence came from a woman younger than 45 in good health and CMV-seropositive. Sequenced material: PBMCs.

CDR3 coding DNA: TGTGCCAGCAGTAAAGACACCGAAGAGACCCAGTACTTC. It specifies CASSKDTEETQYF. The chain couples TRBV28 to TRBJ2-5, with no clear D. CDR3 length: 13 amino acids. The germline CDR1 and CDR2 sequences are MDHEN and SYDVKM. The ends were cut back, 5 bases at V and 3 bases at J, with 10 bases in the middle. Drawing the rest from reference TRBV28 and TRBJ2-5, the complete variable domain is DVKVTQSSRYLVKRTGEKVFLECVQDMDHENMFWYRQDPGLGLRLIYFSYDVKMKEKGDIPEGYSVSREKKERFSLILESASTNQTSMYLCASSKDTEETQYFGPGTRLLVL.